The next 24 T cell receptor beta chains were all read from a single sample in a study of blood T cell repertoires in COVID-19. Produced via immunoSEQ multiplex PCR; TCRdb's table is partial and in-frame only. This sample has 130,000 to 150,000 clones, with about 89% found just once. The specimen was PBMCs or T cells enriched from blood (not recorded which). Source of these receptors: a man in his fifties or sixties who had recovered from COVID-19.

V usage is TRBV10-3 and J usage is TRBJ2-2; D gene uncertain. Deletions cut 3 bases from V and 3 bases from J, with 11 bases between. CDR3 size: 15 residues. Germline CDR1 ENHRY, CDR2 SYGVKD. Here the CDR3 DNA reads TGTGCCATCAGTGAAGTAGAGATTTACACCGGGGAGCTGTTTTTT. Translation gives CAISEVEIYTGELFF.

The CDR3 reads CASRRGQGAYEQYF. The DNA for the CDR3 is TGTGCCAGCAGGCGAGGACAGGGTGCCTACGAGCAGTACTTC. The J gene is TRBJ2-7, the V gene TRBV2; 8 positions match TRBD1. This CDR3 is built from 14 residues. Trimming at V came to 6 bases and at J to 2 bases, leaving 6 bases not matched to a gene. The germline CDR1 and CDR2 sequences are SNHLY and FYNNEI.

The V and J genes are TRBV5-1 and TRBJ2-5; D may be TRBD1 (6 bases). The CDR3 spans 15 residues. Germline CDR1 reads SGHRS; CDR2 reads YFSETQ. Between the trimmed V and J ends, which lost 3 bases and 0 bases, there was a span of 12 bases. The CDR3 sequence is CASSSGQTNQETQYF. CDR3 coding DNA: TGCGCCAGCAGCTCGGGACAAACTAACCAAGAGACCCAGTACTTC. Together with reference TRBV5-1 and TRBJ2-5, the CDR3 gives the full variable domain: KAGVTQTPRYLIKTRGQQVTLSCSPISGHRSVSWYQQTPGQGLQFLFEYFSETQRNKGNFPGRFSGRQFSNSRSEMNVSTLELGDSALYLCASSSGQTNQETQYFGPGTRLLVL.

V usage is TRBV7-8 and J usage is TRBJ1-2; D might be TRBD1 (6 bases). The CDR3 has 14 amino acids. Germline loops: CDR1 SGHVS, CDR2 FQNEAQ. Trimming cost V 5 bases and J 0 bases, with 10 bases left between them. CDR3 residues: CASSMGHSNYGYTF. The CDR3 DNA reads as TGTGCCAGCAGCATGGGACATTCTAACTATGGCTACACCTTC.

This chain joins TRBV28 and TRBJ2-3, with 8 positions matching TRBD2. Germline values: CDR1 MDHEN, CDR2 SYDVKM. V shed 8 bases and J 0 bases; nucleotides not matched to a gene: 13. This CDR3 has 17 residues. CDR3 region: CASPPRAGEFSTDTQYF. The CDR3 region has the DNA TGTGCCAGCCCCCCGAGAGCGGGAGAATTTAGCACAGATACGCAGTATTTT.

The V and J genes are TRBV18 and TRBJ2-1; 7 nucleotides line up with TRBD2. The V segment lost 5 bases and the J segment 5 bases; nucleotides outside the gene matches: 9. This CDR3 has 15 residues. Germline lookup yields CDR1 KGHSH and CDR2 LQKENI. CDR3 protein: CASSSTSAGNNEQFF. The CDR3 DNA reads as TGTGCCAGCTCATCCACTAGCGCGGGTAACAATGAGCAGTTCTTC.

CDR3 amino acids: CATSTPTGRGYNEQFF. DNA of the CDR3: TGTGCCACCAGTACCCCGACAGGGAGAGGCTACAATGAGCAGTTCTTC. The gene calls are TRBV24-1 and TRBJ2-1; 7 bases align to TRBD1. CDR3 length equals 16 residues. Per the germline V gene, CDR1 is KGHDR and CDR2 is SFDVKD. Germline trimming cut 6 bases from V and 3 bases from J; bases unmatched to any gene: 10.

CDR3 bases: TGTGCCAGCAGCTATGGACTAGCCGAGCAGTACTTC. It codes for CASSYGLAEQYF. The V call is TRBV7-9, the J call TRBJ2-7; TRBD2 matches 8 bases. This CDR3 comprises 12 residues. V was pared by 4 bases and J by 6 bases, with 2 bases of the junction left unmatched. The V gene's germline CDR1 is SEHNR and CDR2 FQNEAQ (reference sequence).

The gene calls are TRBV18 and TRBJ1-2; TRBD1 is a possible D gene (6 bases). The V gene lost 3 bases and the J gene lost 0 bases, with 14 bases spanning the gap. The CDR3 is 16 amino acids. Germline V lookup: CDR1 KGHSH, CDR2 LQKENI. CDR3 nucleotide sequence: TGTGCCAGCTCACCTTCATTACAGGGCTCTAACTATGGCTACACCTTC. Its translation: CASSPSLQGSNYGYTF.

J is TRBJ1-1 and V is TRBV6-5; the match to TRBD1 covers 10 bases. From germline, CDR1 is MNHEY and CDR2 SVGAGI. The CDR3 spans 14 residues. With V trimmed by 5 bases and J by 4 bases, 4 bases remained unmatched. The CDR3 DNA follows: TGTGCCAGCAGTAAGACAGGGGGCTTCACTGAAGCTTTCTTT. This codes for CASSKTGGFTEAFF.

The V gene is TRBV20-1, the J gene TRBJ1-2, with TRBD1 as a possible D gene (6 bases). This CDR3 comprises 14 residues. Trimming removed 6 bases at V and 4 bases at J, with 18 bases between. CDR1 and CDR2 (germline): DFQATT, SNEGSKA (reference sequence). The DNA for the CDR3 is TGCAGTGCAAGTGTAATGGGGGCAGCCTATGGCTACACCTTC. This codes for CSASVMGAAYGYTF.

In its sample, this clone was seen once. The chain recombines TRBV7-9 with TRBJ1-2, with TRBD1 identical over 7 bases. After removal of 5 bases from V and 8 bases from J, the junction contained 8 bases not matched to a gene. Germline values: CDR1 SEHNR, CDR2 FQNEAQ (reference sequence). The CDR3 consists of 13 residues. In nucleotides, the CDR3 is TGTGCCAGCAGCCCTGACAGGGTTTTCGGCTACACCTTC. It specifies CASSPDRVFGYTF. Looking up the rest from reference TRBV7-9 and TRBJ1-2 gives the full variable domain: DTGVSQNPRHKITKRGQNVTFRCDPISEHNRLYWYRQTLGQGPEFLTYFQNEAQLEKSRLLSDRFSAERPKGSFSTLEIQRTEQGDSAMYLCASSPDRVFGYTFGSGTRLTVV.

CDR3 nucleotide sequence: TGTGCCAGCTCACCCGTCGGGACACCGTACTACAATGAGCAGTTCTTC. Translation gives CASSPVGTPYYNEQFF. V gene TRBV18 combines with J gene TRBJ2-1; possibly TRBD1 for D (6 bases). This CDR3 is 16 amino acids long. CDR1 is KGHSH and CDR2 is LQKENI in the germline V gene. The V and J ends lost 3 bases and 3 bases respectively, with 15 bases between them.

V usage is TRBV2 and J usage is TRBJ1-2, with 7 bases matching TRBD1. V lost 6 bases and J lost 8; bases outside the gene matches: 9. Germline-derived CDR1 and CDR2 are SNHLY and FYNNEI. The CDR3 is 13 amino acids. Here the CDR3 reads CASSATGARGYTF. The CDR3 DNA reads TGTGCCAGCAGCGCAACAGGGGCCCGAGGCTACACCTTC.

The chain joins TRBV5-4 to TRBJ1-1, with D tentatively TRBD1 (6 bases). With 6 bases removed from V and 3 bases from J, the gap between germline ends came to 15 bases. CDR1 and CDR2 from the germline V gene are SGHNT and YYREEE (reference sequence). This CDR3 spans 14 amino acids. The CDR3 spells CASTWGGLDTEAFF. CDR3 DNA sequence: TGTGCCAGCACCTGGGGGGGCTTGGACACTGAAGCTTTCTTT.

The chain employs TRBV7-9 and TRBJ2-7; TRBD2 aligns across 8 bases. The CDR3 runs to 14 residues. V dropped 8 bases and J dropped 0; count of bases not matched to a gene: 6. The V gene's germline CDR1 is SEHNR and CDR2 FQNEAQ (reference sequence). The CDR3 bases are TGTGCCAGCCGCGGCGGGGGGAGCTCCTACGAGCAGTACTTC. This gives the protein CASRGGGSSYEQYF.

The CDR3 sequence is CASSRAGASLEETQYF. The CDR3 coding sequence is TGTGCCAGCAGCAGGGCGGGAGCGTCACTGGAAGAGACCCAGTACTTC. The rearrangement uses TRBV5-6 and TRBJ2-5, with 7 positions matching TRBD2. Trimming cost V 4 bases and J 3 bases; bases outside gene matches: 12. The CDR3 runs 16 residues. The germline V gene has CDR1 SGHDT and CDR2 YYEEEE.

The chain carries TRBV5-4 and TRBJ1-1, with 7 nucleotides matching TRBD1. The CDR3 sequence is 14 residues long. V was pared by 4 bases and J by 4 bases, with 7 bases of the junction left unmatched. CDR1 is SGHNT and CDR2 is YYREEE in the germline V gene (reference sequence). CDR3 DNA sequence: TGTGCCAGCAGCATCTCAGGGGGGAGCACTGAAGCTTTCTTT. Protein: CASSISGGSTEAFF.

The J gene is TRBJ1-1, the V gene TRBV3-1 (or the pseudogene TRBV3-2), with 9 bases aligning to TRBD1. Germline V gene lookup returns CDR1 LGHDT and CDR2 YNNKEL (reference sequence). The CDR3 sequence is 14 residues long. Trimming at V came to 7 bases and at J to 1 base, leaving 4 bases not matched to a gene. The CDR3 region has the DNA TGTGCCAGCATGACAGGGGGGGAGAACACTGAAGCTTTCTTT. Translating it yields CASMTGGENTEAFF.

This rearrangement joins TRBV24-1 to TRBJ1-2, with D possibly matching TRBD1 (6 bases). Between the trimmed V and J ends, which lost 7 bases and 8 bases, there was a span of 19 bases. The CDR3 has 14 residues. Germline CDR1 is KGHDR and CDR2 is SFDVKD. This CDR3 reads CATSPGDTRRGYTF. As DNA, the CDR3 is TGTGCCACCAGCCCTGGGGACACCCGGAGGGGCTACACCTTC.

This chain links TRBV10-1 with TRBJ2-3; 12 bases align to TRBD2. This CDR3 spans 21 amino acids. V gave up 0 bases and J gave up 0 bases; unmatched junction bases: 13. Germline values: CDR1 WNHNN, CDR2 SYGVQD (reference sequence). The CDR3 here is CASSESPTSGGRPSSTDTQYF. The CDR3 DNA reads TGCGCCAGCAGTGAGTCCCCGACTAGCGGGGGACGACCTTCGAGCACAGATACGCAGTATTTT.

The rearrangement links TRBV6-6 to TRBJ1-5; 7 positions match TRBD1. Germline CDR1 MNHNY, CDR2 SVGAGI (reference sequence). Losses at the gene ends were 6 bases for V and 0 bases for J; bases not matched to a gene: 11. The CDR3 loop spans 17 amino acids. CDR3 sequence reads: CASRRTGTVNSNQPQHF. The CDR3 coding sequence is TGTGCCAGCAGGCGAACCGGGACAGTAAATAGCAATCAGCCCCAGCATTTT.

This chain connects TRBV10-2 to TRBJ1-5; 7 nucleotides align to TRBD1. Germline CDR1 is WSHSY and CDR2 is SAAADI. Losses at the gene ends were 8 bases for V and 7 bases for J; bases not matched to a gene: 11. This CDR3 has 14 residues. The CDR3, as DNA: TGCGCCAGCGGGGGACAGTCAGTGGGCCAGCCCCAGCATTTT. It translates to CASGGQSVGQPQHF.

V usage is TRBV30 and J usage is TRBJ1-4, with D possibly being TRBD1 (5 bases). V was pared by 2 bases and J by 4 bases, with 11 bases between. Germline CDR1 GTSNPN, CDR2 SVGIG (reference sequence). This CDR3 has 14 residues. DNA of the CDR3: TGTGCCTGGAGTCAAGGGGCAGATAATGAAAAACTGTTTTTT. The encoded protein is CAWSQGADNEKLFF.